Below, 19 T cell receptor beta chains from the same sample are listed, as sequenced in a study of breast tumors, draining lymph nodes, adjacent tissues. One entry per CDR3 protein, called by TCRdb with MiXCR from the multiplex PCR reads. The data contain around 190,000 distinct CDR3 sequences, 33% of them seen just once; the ten biggest clones take up around 4.1%. Breast cancer patients provided tissue from their axillary draining lymph nodes. Sequencing used axillary lymph node tissue. Receptors were obtained from a female donor with breast cancer. Some clones in this sample may be carry-over from other donors' samples.

This clonotype showed up many times. The V and J genes are TRBV6-5 and TRBJ2-1; D is ambiguous. V shed 7 bases and J shed 3 bases, with 7 bases lying between them. There are 12 residues in the CDR3. Germline V gives CDR1 MNHEY, CDR2 SVGAGI. The CDR3 here is CASTTGYNEQFF. CDR3 sequence (DNA): TGTGCCAGCACGACCGGCTACAATGAGCAGTTCTTC.

The chain is built from TRBV20-1 and TRBJ1-2, with 8 bases matching TRBD1. The germline V gene has CDR1 DFQATT and CDR2 SNEGSKA (reference sequence). The CDR3 loop spans 12 amino acids. After removal of 3 bases from V and 7 bases from J, the junction contained 4 bases not matched to a gene. CDR3 bases: TGCAGTGCTAGCCGGACAGGGTGTGGCTACACCTTC. Amino acid sequence: CSASRTGCGYTF.

This clonotype came up many times. The chain couples TRBV12-3 or TRBV12-4 to TRBJ1-1; TRBD1 matches at 7 bases. The CDR3 runs 12 residues. The trim removed 11 bases at V and 1 base at J, leaving 4 bases unmatched. CDR3 loop: CASRTGNTEAFF. In nucleotides, the CDR3 is TGTGCCTCCAGGACAGGGAACACTGAAGCTTTCTTT.

This clonotype was seen a single time. The chain carries TRBV4-1 and TRBJ2-5, with unresolved D. V was cut by 4 bases and J by 2 bases, with 23 bases left in between. Per the germline V gene, CDR1 is MGHRA and CDR2 is YSYEKL. This CDR3 spans 18 amino acids. CDR3 sequence: CASSLLGSYTDTQETQYF. The CDR3 nucleotides read TGCGCCAGCAGCCTGTTGGGCAGTTACACAGATACGCAAGAGACCCAGTACTTC.

This clonotype has a handful of counts. V and J are TRBV6-5 and TRBJ1-2; D unclear. Trimming left V 5 bases short and J 5 bases short, with 12 bases between. The CDR3 length is 13 residues. Germline V CDR1 and CDR2: MNHEY, SVGAGI. The CDR3 reads CASSHGGRYGYTF. The DNA of the CDR3 is TGTGCCAGCAGTCACGGCGGGCGTTATGGCTACACCTTC.

This clonotype came up many times. J is TRBJ2-1 and V is TRBV4-1; 9 nucleotides align to TRBD2. Germline lookup yields CDR1 MGHRA and CDR2 YSYEKL. Losses at the gene ends were 3 bases for V and 0 bases for J; bases not matched to a gene: 3. The CDR3 has 16 residues. This CDR3 reads CASSHGSGSSYNEQFF. The CDR3 bases are TGCGCCAGCAGCCATGGTAGCGGGAGCTCCTACAATGAGCAGTTCTTC.

About this clonotype: With a much larger clone just one base away, this may be a read error. It is likely a read error, because the conserved phenylalanine at the end of the CDR3 is missing. The chain couples TRBV6-1 to TRBJ2-3, with 8 bases identical to TRBD1. In germline, CDR1 is MNHNS, CDR2 SASEGT. V shed 1 base and J 2 bases; nucleotides not matched to a gene: 8. The CDR3 is 17 residues long. CDR3 nucleotide sequence: TGTGCCAGCAGTGAAGGGTTAGGGACAGGACCCACAGATACGCAGTATTGT. Amino acids: CASSEGLGTGPTDTQYC.

The table lists this clonotype with many counts. V is TRBV9 and J is TRBJ2-7; 8 nucleotides match TRBD2. Trimming cost V 0 bases and J 6 bases; bases outside gene matches: 8. CDR3 length: 15 amino acids. Germline CDR1 reads SGDLS; CDR2 reads YYNGEE. The chain's CDR3 is CASSVDAGGSSEQYF. CDR3 nucleotide sequence: TGTGCCAGCAGCGTAGACGCGGGAGGCTCTTCCGAGCAGTACTTC. Full variable domain (rest looked up from reference TRBV9 and TRBJ2-7): DSGVTQTPKHLITATGQRVTLRCSPRSGDLSVYWYQQSLDQGLQFLIQYYNGEERAKGNILERFSAQQFPDLHSELNLSSLELGDSALYFCASSVDAGGSSEQYFGPGTRLTVT.

This clonotype was counted a single time. At one end the junction does not follow the germline gene, possibly because of a read error. The chain links TRBV5-6 to TRBJ2-1; D remains ambiguous. CDR1 and CDR2 (germline): SGHDT, YYEEEE. This CDR3 is built from 17 residues. The CDR3 loop reads CASSLVVTRPPYNEQSF. For the CDR3, the DNA is TGTGCCAGCAGCTTGGTCGTAACGCGGCCCCCCTACAATGAGCAGTCCTTC.

This clonotype was picked up many times. J is TRBJ2-6 and V is TRBV5-1; 7 bases agree with TRBD1. Germline CDR1 reads SGHRS; CDR2 reads YFSETQ. After removal of 4 bases from V and 0 bases from J, the junction contained 10 bases not matched to a gene. The length of the CDR3 is 18 residues. Written as DNA, the CDR3 is TGCGCCAGCAGCCGCTTGGGGACAGCCGGCTCTGGGGCCAACGTCCTGACTTTC. Its translation is CASSRLGTAGSGANVLTF.

In this sample, this clonotype turned up many times. This chain joins TRBV24-1 and TRBJ2-5, with D hard to call. Germline V gene data show CDR1 as KGHDR and CDR2 as SFDVKD. Deletions cut 2 bases from V and 3 bases from J, with 9 bases between. The CDR3 consists of 14 residues. The CDR3 sequence: CATSDSRVEETQYF. The CDR3 DNA is TGTGCCACCAGTGATTCTAGGGTGGAAGAGACCCAGTACTTC.

V is TRBV7-2 and J is TRBJ2-5; TRBD2 agrees at 9 bases. In germline, CDR1 is SGHTA, CDR2 FQGNSA. V lost 10 bases to trimming and J lost 11 bases; unmatched junction nucleotides: 26. The CDR3 has 17 amino acids. For the CDR3, the DNA is TGTGCCACCCAACCCCGGGCAGACTCCGGGACTAGCAGGGGGCAGTACTTC. The encoded protein is CATQPRADSGTSRGQYF. The full variable domain, in which reference TRBV7-2 and TRBJ2-5 provide the parts outside the CDR3, is GAGVSQSPSNKVTEKGKDVELRCDPISGHTALYWYRQSLGQGLEFLIYFQGNSAPDKSGLPSDRFSAERTGGSVSTLTIQRTQQEDSAVYLCATQPRADSGTSRGQYFGPGTRLLVL.

Remarks on this clonotype: This could be a read error, since a much larger clone is one nucleotide away. The V gene is TRBV12-3 or TRBV12-4, the J gene TRBJ1-5, with a tentative D call TRBD1 (6 bases). The CDR3 runs 16 residues. The V gene lost 2 bases and the J gene lost 9 bases, with 20 bases spanning the gap. Written as DNA, the CDR3 is TGTGCCAGCAGTTTATCCTCCGGGACACTTTCTCGGCCCCAGCATTTT. Protein product: CASSLSSGTLSRPQHF.

This clonotype was observed a few times. V and J are TRBV3-1 and TRBJ2-7; D is uncertain. This CDR3 is built from 15 residues. Looked up from germline, CDR1 is LGHDT and CDR2 is YNNKEL (reference sequence). V was clipped by 0 bases and J by 1 base, with 10 bases between them. The CDR3 loop is CASSQEIRSSYEQYF. DNA of the CDR3: TGTGCCAGCAGCCAAGAAATCCGGTCTTCCTACGAGCAGTACTTC.

This clonotype came up many times. V gene TRBV5-6 combines with J gene TRBJ2-7, with D possibly being TRBD1 (6 bases). Deletions cut 3 bases from V and 4 bases from J, with 20 bases between. The CDR3 totals 16 residues. Germline V gives CDR1 SGHDT, CDR2 YYEEEE. The CDR3 region has the DNA TGTGCCAGCAGCTGGGCGAACGACAGGAACCGATACGAGCAGTACTTC. Its protein product is CASSWANDRNRYEQYF. Full variable domain (remainder filled in from reference TRBV5-6 and TRBJ2-7): DAGVTQSPTHLIKTRGQQVTLRCSPKSGHDTVSWYQQALGQGPQFIFQYYEEEERQRGNFPDRFSGHQFPNYSSELNVNALLLGDSALYLCASSWANDRNRYEQYFGPGTRLTVT.

This clonotype was seen ten or more times. The CDR3 region has the DNA TGTGCCAGCAGTTTATTCGGGGGTGCACCCCTCCACTTT. Protein product: CASSLFGGAPLHF. The gene calls are TRBV27 and TRBJ1-6; tentative D call: TRBD1 (5 bases). In germline, CDR1 is MNHEY, CDR2 SMNVEV (reference sequence). This CDR3 comprises 13 residues. Trimming stripped 1 base from V and 11 bases from J, with 9 bases between.

The rearrangement joins TRBV12-3 or TRBV12-4 to TRBJ1-2, with 8 bases matching TRBD1. Trimming removed 6 bases from V and 4 bases from J; junction bases left unmatched: 10. The CDR3 is made up of 15 amino acids. In DNA, the CDR3 is TGTGCCAGCAGCCGGCCAGGGGGCTTTATCTATGGCTACACCTTC. It encodes CASSRPGGFIYGYTF.

V gene TRBV19 combines with J gene TRBJ2-6; D tentatively fits TRBD1 or TRBD2 (5 bases each). Trimming removed 3 bases at V and 11 bases at J, with 11 bases between. The germline gives CDR1 LNHDA, CDR2 SQIVND (reference sequence). CDR3 length equals 13 residues. The CDR3 region is CASSMVGTYVLTF. DNA for the CDR3: TGTGCCAGTAGTATGGTGGGGACCTACGTCCTGACTTTC.

This clonotype was seen many times. In nucleotides, the CDR3 is TGTGCCAGCAGCTTAAACCCCCTGTGGGGTGAGGGGAGAGAGACCCAGTACTTC. Translation gives CASSLNPLWGEGRETQYF. The V call is TRBV11-3, the J call TRBJ2-5; the D call may be TRBD1 or TRBD2 (5 bases each). V lost 2 bases and J 4 bases, leaving 23 bases between the germline ends. This CDR3 has 18 amino acids. CDR1 and CDR2 (germline): SGHNT, YENEEA.